Listed here are 18 T cell receptor beta chains from one sample, sequenced in a study of blood T cell repertoires in COVID-19. The table came from immunoSEQ multiplex PCR; TCRdb's copy has only in-frame clones and leaves some out. The sample has about 300,000 clones; approximately 90% are singletons. The sequenced sample was peripheral blood. These receptors were collected from a woman aged 45 to 65 with COVID-19, enrolled during active disease.

The chain couples TRBV19 to TRBJ1-2; TRBD1 might be the D (6 bases). V lost 3 bases and J lost 7, with 12 bases in between. CDR3 size: 13 residues. Germline V gives CDR1 LNHDA, CDR2 SQIVND (reference sequence). CDR3 amino acids: CASSISGGGGYTF. The CDR3 coding sequence is TGTGCCAGTAGTATTTCTGGGGGCGGTGGCTACACCTTC.

The J gene is TRBJ1-1, the V gene TRBV2, with 7 bases that match TRBD1. Germline assignment: CDR1 SNHLY and CDR2 FYNNEI. Germline trimming cut 4 bases from V and 7 bases from J; bases unmatched to any gene: 6. This CDR3 spans 13 amino acids. The CDR3 is CASSGTGWGEAFF. The CDR3, as DNA: TGTGCCAGCAGTGGGACAGGTTGGGGTGAAGCTTTCTTT. The entire variable domain, with the rest obtained from reference TRBV2 and TRBJ1-1, is as follows: EPEVTQTPSHQVTQMGQEVILRCVPISNHLYFYWYRQILGQKVEFLVSFYNNEISEKSEIFDDQFSVERPDGSNFTLKIRSTKLEDSAMYFCASSGTGWGEAFFGQGTRLTVV.

This clone occurred a few times. The rearrangement joins TRBV19 to TRBJ2-1, with a tentative D call TRBD1 (5 bases). The CDR3 has 14 residues. Germline CDR1 reads LNHDA; CDR2 reads SQIVND (reference sequence). V was pared by 3 bases and J by 8 bases, with 14 bases between. The CDR3 nucleotides read TGTGCCAGTAGTATGAGCCAGACCAGGGATGAGCAGTTCTTC. It translates to CASSMSQTRDEQFF.

This clone was seen a single time. The chain is built from TRBV7-2 and TRBJ2-5; 8 nucleotides line up with TRBD1. The germline gives CDR1 SGHTA, CDR2 FQGNSA. J gave up 5 bases and V 2 bases, and 4 bases lay outside the gene matches. The CDR3 sequence is 14 residues long. The CDR3 sequence: CASSLYNRGETQYF. In DNA, the CDR3 is TGTGCCAGCAGCTTATATAACAGGGGGGAGACCCAGTACTTC.

The chain employs TRBV27 and TRBJ2-3; D is undetermined. The length of the CDR3 is 13 residues. The V gene lost 6 bases and the J gene lost 4 bases, with 11 bases spanning the gap. Germline lookup yields CDR1 MNHEY and CDR2 SMNVEV (reference sequence). CDR3 residues: CASRVGEADTQYF. CDR3 sequence (DNA): TGTGCCAGCAGGGTAGGAGAAGCAGATACGCAGTATTTT.

V gene TRBV5-6 combines with J gene TRBJ2-3; perhaps TRBD2 as D (6 bases). This CDR3 has 15 amino acids. CDR1 and CDR2 (germline): SGHDT, YYEEEE. V lost 5 bases to trimming and J lost 2 bases, with 15 bases between them. CDR3 coding DNA: TGTGCCAGCAGACCTCTAGCGTCTTCCACAGATACGCAGTATTTT. Its protein is CASRPLASSTDTQYF.

The rearrangement joins TRBV7-9 to TRBJ1-5; 7 nucleotides align to TRBD1. J lost 5 bases, V lost 6 bases, and 4 bases had no gene match. Germline loops: CDR1 SEHNR, CDR2 FQNEAQ (reference sequence). The CDR3 contains 13 residues. This CDR3 is CASSPTGDQPQHF. The CDR3 DNA sequence: TGTGCCAGCAGTCCAACAGGGGATCAGCCCCAGCATTTT. Full variable domain (remainder filled in from reference TRBV7-9 and TRBJ1-5): DTGVSQNPRHKITKRGQNVTFRCDPISEHNRLYWYRQTLGQGPEFLTYFQNEAQLEKSRLLSDRFSAERPKGSFSTLEIQRTEQGDSAMYLCASSPTGDQPQHFGDGTRLSIL.

The chain employs TRBV9 and TRBJ2-2; 9 bases map to TRBD2. Looked up from germline, CDR1 is SGDLS and CDR2 is YYNGEE. V was pared by 4 bases and J by 0 bases, with 7 bases of the junction left unmatched. There are 17 residues in the CDR3. The CDR3 region is CASSSHSGSANTGELFF. For the CDR3, the DNA is TGTGCCAGCAGCTCTCATAGCGGGAGCGCGAACACCGGGGAGCTGTTTTTT.

The V and J genes are TRBV24-1 and TRBJ2-7, with D possibly being TRBD1 (5 bases). V was clipped by 3 bases and J by 9 bases, with 17 bases between them. Germline V gives CDR1 KGHDR, CDR2 SFDVKD. This CDR3 has 14 residues. The CDR3 region is CATSDARVSQRQYF. The CDR3 DNA reads as TGTGCCACCAGTGATGCCAGGGTTTCCCAGCGGCAGTACTTC.

The chain employs TRBV27 and TRBJ1-2; 9 bases align to TRBD1. Trimming took 1 base from V and 7 from J; bases not matched to a gene: 1. This CDR3 spans 13 amino acids. Germline CDR1 MNHEY, CDR2 SMNVEV (reference sequence). CDR3 nucleotides: TGTGCCAGCAGTTTATGGGGACAGGGTGGCTACACCTTC. Protein: CASSLWGQGGYTF.

This rearrangement joins TRBV5-5 to TRBJ2-1; 11 bases align to TRBD2. Germline CDR1 is SGHKS and CDR2 is YYEKEE (reference sequence). With V trimmed by 2 bases and J by 7 bases, 5 bases remained unmatched. The CDR3 length is 15 residues. In nucleotides, the CDR3 is TGTGCCAGCAGCTTAGGACTAGCGGGCGGGAATGAGCAGTTCTTC. As protein: CASSLGLAGGNEQFF.

The chain has TRBV7-9 and TRBJ2-3, with 9 positions matching TRBD2. This CDR3 contains 17 residues. The J segment lost 4 bases and the V segment lost 1 base, leaving 9 bases of the junction unmatched. Germline assignment: CDR1 SEHNR and CDR2 FQNEAQ (reference sequence). The CDR3 is CASSLVELSGSADTQYF. CDR3 in DNA: TGTGCCAGCAGCTTAGTTGAGCTTAGCGGGAGTGCAGATACGCAGTATTTT.

This chain joins TRBV5-1 and TRBJ2-1, with 7 bases fitting TRBD2. The CDR3 runs to 17 residues. The germline V gene encodes CDR1 SGHRS and CDR2 YFSETQ. Losses at the gene ends were 0 bases for V and 3 bases for J; bases not matched to a gene: 9. Here the CDR3 reads CASSLDPLSGGYNEQFF. The CDR3 nucleotides are TGCGCCAGCAGCTTGGACCCCCTCTCGGGGGGCTACAATGAGCAGTTCTTC.

The rearrangement joins TRBV30 to TRBJ2-4; TRBD1 matches 9 bases. Germline V gene lookup returns CDR1 GTSNPN and CDR2 SVGIG (reference sequence). J was trimmed by 0 bases and V by 5 bases; bases with no gene match: 5. The CDR3 runs 15 residues. CDR3 sequence reads: CAWSRTGVAKNIQYF. The CDR3 DNA reads as TGTGCCTGGTCTCGGACAGGGGTAGCCAAAAACATTCAGTACTTC.

This chain joins TRBV6-2 or TRBV6-3 and TRBJ2-5; TRBD2 aligns across 12 bases. The CDR3 extends over 17 amino acids. Losses at the gene ends were 2 bases for V and 4 bases for J; bases not matched to a gene: 8. Germline V gene lookup returns CDR1 MNHEY and CDR2 SVGEGT. The CDR3: CASSYRLAGEDGETQYF. The CDR3 DNA is TGTGCCAGCAGTTACAGACTAGCGGGAGAGGATGGAGAGACCCAGTACTTC.

The rearrangement links TRBV10-1 to TRBJ1-5, with a weak D call TRBD1 (6 bases). This CDR3 is built from 15 residues. The germline CDR1 and CDR2 sequences are WNHNN and SYGVQD (reference sequence). The V end lost 4 bases, the J end lost 3 bases, and 13 bases lay between the germline ends. The CDR3 is CASSVTGGANQPQHF. Written as DNA, the CDR3 is TGCGCCAGCAGTGTAACGGGGGGGGCCAATCAGCCCCAGCATTTT.

The chain recombines TRBV7-8 with TRBJ1-2; D remains unclear. The CDR3 runs 12 residues. Trimming stripped 3 bases from V and 4 bases from J, with 6 bases between. CDR1 is SGHVS and CDR2 is FQNEAQ in the germline V gene. CDR3 loop: CASSFDTYGYTF. As DNA, the CDR3 is TGTGCCAGCAGCTTCGACACCTATGGCTACACCTTC.

This chain joins TRBV5-5 and TRBJ2-3; D not resolved. The V and J ends lost 2 bases and 2 bases respectively, with 12 bases between them. Per germline, CDR1 SGHKS and CDR2 YYEKEE (reference sequence). CDR3 size: 15 residues. CDR3 nucleotides: TGTGCCAGCAGCTTAGGCAGGCCTTTCACAGATACGCAGTATTTT. Translation gives CASSLGRPFTDTQYF.